These 21 T cell receptor beta chains came from one sample sequenced in a study of cytomegalovirus exposure and HLA in healthy donors. A multiplex PCR was run with 60 Vbeta primers and 13 Jbeta primers. Clones were read by immunoSEQ multiplex PCR, and TCRdb kept only the in-frame ones, dropping some. The table shows around 67,000 clones, with less than 70% occurring only once. Sequenced sample: PBMCs. The receptors shown here come from a woman in her forties or fifties in good health and CMV-seronegative.

This chain connects TRBV6-5 to TRBJ1-2; TRBD1 agrees at 7 bases. This CDR3 is 15 amino acids long. Germline-derived CDR1 and CDR2 are MNHEY and SVGAGI. Unmatched junction bases numbered 9, after V lost 4 bases and J lost 4 bases. Here the CDR3 reads CASSSETGFGYGYTF. The CDR3 region has the DNA TGTGCCAGCAGTTCCGAGACAGGGTTTGGCTATGGCTACACCTTC.

This chain links TRBV7-3 with TRBJ2-1; TRBD2 matches at 14 bases. The germline gives CDR1 SGHTA, CDR2 FQGTGA. The CDR3 extends over 16 amino acids. Germline trimming cut 5 bases from V and 6 bases from J; bases unmatched to any gene: 6. The CDR3 is CASSPQGLAGANEQFF. In DNA, the CDR3 is TGTGCCAGCAGCCCCCAGGGACTAGCGGGAGCCAATGAGCAGTTCTTC.

The chain is built from TRBV5-1 and TRBJ1-3, with TRBD1 matching over 8 bases. V shed 1 base, J shed 8 bases, and the junction held 8 bases outside the gene matches. The CDR3 covers 15 residues. Looked up from germline, CDR1 is SGHRS and CDR2 is YFSETQ. The CDR3 DNA reads as TGCGCCAGCAGCTTGTTGTCAGGGGGCGAAGACACCATATATTTT. This gives the protein CASSLLSGGEDTIYF.

This clone is a singleton in its sample. This chain connects TRBV9 to TRBJ2-2, with 9 bases lining up with TRBD1. The germline CDR1 and CDR2 sequences are SGDLS and YYNGEE. The CDR3 is 16 residues long. V was clipped by 4 bases and J by 7 bases; unmatched bases: 11. CDR3 region: CASSPRSYRGLGELFF. The CDR3 nucleotides are TGTGCCAGCAGCCCCCGGTCATACAGGGGGCTCGGGGAGCTGTTTTTT.

This clone came up many times. This chain uses TRBV7-2 with TRBJ2-1; possible D gene TRBD1, 6 bases. The V and J ends lost 7 bases and 7 bases respectively, with 17 bases between them. The germline gives CDR1 SGHTA, CDR2 FQGNSA. The CDR3 consists of 14 residues. CDR3 in DNA: TGTGCCAGCACCCCAGTCCTCCAGGGGAATGAGCAGTTCTTC. Its translation: CASTPVLQGNEQFF.

This clone was recorded a few times. The chain employs TRBV28 and TRBJ2-7; D remains ambiguous. Trimming removed 2 bases at V and 2 bases at J, with 10 bases between. Germline V gene sequence: CDR1 MDHEN, CDR2 SYDVKM. The CDR3 extends over 14 amino acids. The CDR3 DNA is TGTGCCAGCAGTTTAGGTGGCGGAGCCTACGAGCAGTACTTC. Its protein product is CASSLGGGAYEQYF.

The table lists this clone with a few counts. The rearrangement uses TRBV5-6 and TRBJ2-7, with TRBD1 matching 8 bases. Looked up from germline, CDR1 is SGHDT and CDR2 is YYEEEE. The CDR3 is 15 residues long. The junction had 11 bases not matched to a gene; V was cut back by 3 bases and J by 6 bases. CDR3 region: CASSSRTGFSREQYF. In DNA form, the CDR3 reads TGTGCCAGCAGCTCTAGGACAGGGTTCTCGCGCGAGCAGTACTTC.

The J gene is TRBJ2-7, the V gene TRBV18; no firm D call. V lost 2 bases and J 6 bases, leaving 17 bases between the germline ends. CDR3 length: 15 residues. Germline CDR1 is KGHSH and CDR2 is LQKENI. CDR3 loop: CASSPYYTESGEQYF. For the CDR3, the DNA is TGTGCCAGCTCACCATATTACACAGAATCCGGCGAGCAGTACTTC.

The gene calls are TRBV5-1 and TRBJ1-3; TRBD1 matches 7 bases. The V segment lost 3 bases and the J segment 2 bases; nucleotides outside the gene matches: 2. The length of the CDR3 is 14 residues. Germline V CDR1 and CDR2: SGHRS, YFSETQ. The DNA for the CDR3 is TGCGCCAGCAGCTGGGGGACAGCTGGAAACACCATATATTTT. Amino acid sequence: CASSWGTAGNTIYF.

The chain links TRBV25-1 to TRBJ2-1, with D possibly being TRBD2 (6 bases). V lost 4 bases and J lost 10, with 20 bases in between. This CDR3 has 15 residues. Germline V gives CDR1 MGHDK, CDR2 SYGVNS. Here the CDR3 reads CASSADRGLGNEQFF. CDR3 nucleotide sequence: TGTGCCAGCAGTGCCGACCGGGGGTTAGGAAACGAGCAGTTCTTC.

This clone appeared a single time. This rearrangement joins TRBV5-1 to TRBJ1-1; D is unclear. The germline gives CDR1 SGHRS, CDR2 YFSETQ. Trimming removed 1 base at V and 3 bases at J, with 7 bases between. The CDR3 is 13 amino acids. This chain's CDR3 is CASSLTRYTEAFF. In nucleotides, the CDR3 is TGCGCCAGCAGCTTGACGAGATACACTGAAGCTTTCTTT.

The chain combines TRBV6-5 with TRBJ2-5; 7 nucleotides match TRBD1. Germline loops: CDR1 MNHEY, CDR2 SVGAGI. J was trimmed by 1 base and V by 2 bases; bases with no gene match: 4. This CDR3 has 15 amino acids. The CDR3 region is CASSYTGTAQETQYF. CDR3 DNA: TGTGCCAGCAGTTACACCGGGACAGCCCAAGAGACCCAGTACTTC.

V is TRBV15 and J is TRBJ1-2, with 10 bases fitting TRBD1. Trimming took 1 base from V and 8 from J; bases not matched to a gene: 10. CDR1 is LNHNV, CDR2 YYDKDF, per germline (reference sequence). The CDR3 is 16 residues long. CDR3 protein: CATSRGGTGVPRGYTF. DNA for the CDR3: TGTGCCACCAGCAGAGGGGGGACAGGGGTACCGCGCGGCTACACCTTC.

V usage is TRBV6-5 and J usage is TRBJ2-2, with TRBD1 matching 9 bases. This CDR3 has 14 residues. The V gene's germline CDR1 is MNHEY and CDR2 SVGAGI. V lost 6 bases, J lost 9 bases, and 8 bases stayed unmatched. The CDR3 DNA reads TGTGCCAGCAGCCCGGGACAGGGTTTTAGGGAGCTGTTTTTT. Protein sequence: CASSPGQGFRELFF.

The chain couples TRBV27 to TRBJ1-5, with D possibly matching TRBD1 (6 bases). Germline loops: CDR1 MNHEY, CDR2 SMNVEV (reference sequence). The CDR3 spans 16 residues. Between the trimmed V and J ends, which lost 6 bases and 6 bases, there was a span of 21 bases. The CDR3 loop reads CASRLWASGVAQPQHF. Written as DNA, the CDR3 is TGTGCCAGCAGACTTTGGGCCTCAGGGGTGGCTCAGCCCCAGCATTTT.

The genes are TRBV13 and TRBJ2-5; 9 nucleotides align to TRBD1. After removal of 1 base from V and 3 bases from J, the junction contained 9 bases not matched to a gene. The CDR3 extends over 17 amino acids. Germline V lookup: CDR1 PRHDT, CDR2 FYEKMQ (reference sequence). CDR3 loop: CASSLDWGQGPEETQYF. CDR3 in DNA: TGTGCCAGCAGCTTAGATTGGGGACAGGGCCCTGAAGAGACCCAGTACTTC. Supplemented by reference TRBV13 and TRBJ2-5, the full variable domain reads AAGVIQSPRHLIKEKRETATLKCYPIPRHDTVYWYQQGPGQDPQFLISFYEKMQSDKGSIPDRFSAQQFSDYHSELNMSSLELGDSALYFCASSLDWGQGPEETQYFGPGTRLLVL.

With regard to this clone: At one end the junction does not follow the germline gene, possibly because of a read error. The J gene is TRBJ1-1, the V gene TRBV5-1, with 9 bases lining up with TRBD1. The CDR3 contains 15 residues. Germline V lookup: CDR1 SGHRS, CDR2 YFSETQ. CDR3 nucleotides: TGCGCCAGCAGCTTGGGATTAGTGACAGGGGGAGCGTGGGTCTTT. This sequence encodes CASSLGLVTGGAWVF.

In its sample, this clone was seen a few times. The V and J genes are TRBV5-1 and TRBJ2-3; possibly TRBD1 for D (6 bases). CDR1 and CDR2 (germline): SGHRS, YFSETQ. V lost 0 bases and J 5 bases, leaving 13 bases between the germline ends. The CDR3 is made up of 15 amino acids. The CDR3, as DNA: TGCGCCAGCAGCTTGGAACAGGGTTTAGTAGATACGCAGTATTTT. It codes for CASSLEQGLVDTQYF.

This clone came up a few times. The chain couples TRBV27 to TRBJ2-2; TRBD1 matches 7 bases. Germline V gene sequence: CDR1 MNHEY, CDR2 SMNVEV (reference sequence). With V trimmed by 5 bases and J by 3 bases, 6 bases remained unmatched. The CDR3 is made up of 15 amino acids. The CDR3 region is CASSGHRGDTGELFF. CDR3 nucleotide sequence: TGTGCCAGCAGTGGGCACAGGGGTGACACCGGGGAGCTGTTTTTT.

V usage is TRBV5-4 and J usage is TRBJ2-1, with D uncertain. The V gene's germline CDR1 is SGHNT and CDR2 YYREEE (reference sequence). The CDR3 extends over 12 amino acids. The V end was cut by 4 bases, the J end by 9 bases, with 11 bases between. Here the CDR3 reads CASSLHSGEQFF. For the CDR3, the DNA is TGTGCCAGCAGCCTGCATTCGGGTGAGCAGTTCTTC.

This clone was seen a single time. V usage is TRBV20-1 and J usage is TRBJ1-2, with a possible D match to TRBD1 (5 bases). The germline V gene encodes CDR1 DFQATT and CDR2 SNEGSKA (reference sequence). The CDR3 covers 10 residues. CDR3 coding DNA: TGCATGGTGGCAGGGAACGGCTACACCTTC. Amino acid sequence: CMVAGNGYTF.